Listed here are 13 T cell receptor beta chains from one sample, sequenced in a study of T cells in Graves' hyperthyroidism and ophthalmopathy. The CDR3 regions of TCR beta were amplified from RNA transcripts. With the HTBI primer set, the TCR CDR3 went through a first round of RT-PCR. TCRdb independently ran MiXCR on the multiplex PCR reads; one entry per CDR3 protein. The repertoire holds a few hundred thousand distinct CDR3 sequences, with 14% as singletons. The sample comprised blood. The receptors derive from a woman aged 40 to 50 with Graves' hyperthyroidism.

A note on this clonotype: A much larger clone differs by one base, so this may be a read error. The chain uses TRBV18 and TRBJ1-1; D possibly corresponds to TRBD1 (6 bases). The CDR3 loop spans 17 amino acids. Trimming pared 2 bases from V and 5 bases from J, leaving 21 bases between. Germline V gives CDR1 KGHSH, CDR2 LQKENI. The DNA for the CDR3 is TGTGCCAGCTCACCATATCGGGCAGGGGATCGAGGGACTGAAGCTTTCTTT. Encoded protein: CASSPYRAGDRGTEAFF.

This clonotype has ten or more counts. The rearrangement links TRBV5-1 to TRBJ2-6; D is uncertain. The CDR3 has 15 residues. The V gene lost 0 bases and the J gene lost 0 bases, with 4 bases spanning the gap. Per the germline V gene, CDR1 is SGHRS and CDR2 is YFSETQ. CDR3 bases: TGCGCCAGCAGCTTGGTGGCCTCTGGGGCCAACGTCCTGACTTTC. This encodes CASSLVASGANVLTF.

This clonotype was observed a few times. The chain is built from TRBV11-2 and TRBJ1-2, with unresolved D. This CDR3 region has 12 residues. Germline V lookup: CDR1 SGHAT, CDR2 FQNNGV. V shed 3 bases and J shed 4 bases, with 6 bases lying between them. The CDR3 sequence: CASSFQSYGYTF. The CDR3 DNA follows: TGTGCCAGCAGCTTCCAGTCCTATGGCTACACCTTC. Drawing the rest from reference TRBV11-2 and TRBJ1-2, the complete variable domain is EAGVAQSPRYKIIEKRQSVAFWCNPISGHATLYWYQQILGQGPKLLIQFQNNGVVDDSQLPKDRFSAERLKGVDSTLKIQPAKLEDSAVYLCASSFQSYGYTFGSGTRLTVV.

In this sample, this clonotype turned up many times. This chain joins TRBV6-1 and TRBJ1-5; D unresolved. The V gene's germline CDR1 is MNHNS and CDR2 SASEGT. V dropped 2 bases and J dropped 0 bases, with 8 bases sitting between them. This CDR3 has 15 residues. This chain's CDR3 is CASSENYYSNQPQHF. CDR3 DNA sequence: TGTGCCAGCAGTGAAAATTATTATAGCAATCAGCCCCAGCATTTT.

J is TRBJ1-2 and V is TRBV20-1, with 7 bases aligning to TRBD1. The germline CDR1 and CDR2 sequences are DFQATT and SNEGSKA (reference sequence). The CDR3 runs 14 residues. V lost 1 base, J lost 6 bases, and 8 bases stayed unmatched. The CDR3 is CSARASTGNDGYTF. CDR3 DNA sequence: TGCAGTGCTAGAGCCTCGACAGGGAATGATGGCTACACCTTC.

In DNA, the CDR3 is TGTGCCAGCAGCGTAGAAGGAGCGGGAGATTACGAGCAGTACTTC. The encoded protein is CASSVEGAGDYEQYF. This chain joins TRBV9 and TRBJ2-7, with 8 bases matching TRBD2. The CDR3 has 15 amino acids. CDR1 and CDR2 from the germline V gene are SGDLS and YYNGEE. V lost 0 bases and J lost 4; bases outside the gene matches: 6.

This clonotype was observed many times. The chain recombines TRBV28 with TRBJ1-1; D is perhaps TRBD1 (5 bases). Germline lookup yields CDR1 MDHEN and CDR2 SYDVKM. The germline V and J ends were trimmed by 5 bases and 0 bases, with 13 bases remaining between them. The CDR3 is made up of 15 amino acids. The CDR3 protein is CASSDRRGLNTEAFF. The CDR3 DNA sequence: TGTGCCAGCAGTGACCGGAGGGGCTTGAACACTGAAGCTTTCTTT.

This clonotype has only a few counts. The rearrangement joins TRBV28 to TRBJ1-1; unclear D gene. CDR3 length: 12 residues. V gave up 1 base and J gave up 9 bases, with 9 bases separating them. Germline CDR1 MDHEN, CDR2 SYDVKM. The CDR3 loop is CASSLFSTKAFF. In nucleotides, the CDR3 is TGTGCCAGCAGTTTATTCTCGACAAAAGCTTTCTTT.

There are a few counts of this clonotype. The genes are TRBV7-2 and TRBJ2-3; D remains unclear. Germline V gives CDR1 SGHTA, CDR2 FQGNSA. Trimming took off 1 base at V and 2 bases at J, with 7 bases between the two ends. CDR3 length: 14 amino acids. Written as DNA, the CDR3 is TGTGCCAGCAGCTTAGGACTCCTCACAGATACGCAGTATTTT. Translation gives CASSLGLLTDTQYF.

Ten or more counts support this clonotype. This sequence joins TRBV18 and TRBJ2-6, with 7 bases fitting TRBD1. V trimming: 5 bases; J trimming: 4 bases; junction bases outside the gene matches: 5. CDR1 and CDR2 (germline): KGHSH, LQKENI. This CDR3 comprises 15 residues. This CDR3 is CASSEQGYGANVLTF. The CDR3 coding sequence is TGTGCCAGCTCAGAACAGGGGTACGGGGCCAACGTCCTGACTTTC.

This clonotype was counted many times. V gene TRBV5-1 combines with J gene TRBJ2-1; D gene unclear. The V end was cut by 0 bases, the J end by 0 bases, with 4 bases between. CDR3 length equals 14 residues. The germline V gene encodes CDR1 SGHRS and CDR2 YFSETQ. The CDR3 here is CASSLESSYNEQFF. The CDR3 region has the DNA TGCGCCAGCAGCTTGGAGAGCTCCTACAATGAGCAGTTCTTC.

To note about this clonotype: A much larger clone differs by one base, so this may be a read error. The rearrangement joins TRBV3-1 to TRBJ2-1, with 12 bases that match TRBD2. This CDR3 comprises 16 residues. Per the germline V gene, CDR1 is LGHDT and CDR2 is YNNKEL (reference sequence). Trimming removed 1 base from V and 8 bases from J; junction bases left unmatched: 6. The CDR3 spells CASSQGLAGEHYEQFF. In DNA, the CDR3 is TGTGCCAGCAGCCAAGGACTAGCGGGAGAACACTATGAGCAGTTCTTC.

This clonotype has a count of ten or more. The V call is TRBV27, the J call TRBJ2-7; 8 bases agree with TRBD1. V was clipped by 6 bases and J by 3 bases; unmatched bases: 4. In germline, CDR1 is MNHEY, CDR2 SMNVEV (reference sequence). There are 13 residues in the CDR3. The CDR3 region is CASSRTGHYEQYF. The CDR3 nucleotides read TGTGCCAGCAGCCGGACAGGGCACTACGAGCAGTACTTC.